The present entry profiles one T cell receptor beta chain with its context. What it binds is unknown. Second doses were pooled across both intervals (about 4 or about 12 weeks). Libraries were prepared by immunoSEQ multiplex PCR; TCRdb keeps only in-frame clonotypes and omits some of them. The data contain just under 150,000 clones, approximately 86% of them singletons. This sample stems from a study of T cell responses to AZD1222 COVID-19 vaccine. General study points: At baseline, just a handful of AZD1222 recipients tested seropositive. Per reports, nearly half of all spike-specific TCRs target regions that are unmutated in variants.

Source: peripheral blood, taken 28 days after the second AZD1222 dose. The origin of this receptor is an adult who received the AZD1222 COVID-19 vaccine.

CDR3 residues: CASSYSWAQETQYF. The DNA of the CDR3 is TGTGCCAGCAGTTACTCTTGGGCCCAAGAGACCCAGTACTTC. This chain joins TRBV6-5 and TRBJ2-5; D remains ambiguous. Germline CDR1 is MNHEY and CDR2 is SVGAGI. The CDR3 spans 14 residues. V lost 0 bases and J lost 1, with 6 bases in between.